These T cell receptor beta chains were read from a single sample in a study of T cells in localized non-small cell lung cancer. Some clones are missing from TCRdb's copy, which holds only in-frame ones; the method was immunoSEQ multiplex PCR. The table lists 20,000 to 25,000 clones, roughly 90% of them singletons, with roughly 22% in the top ten. The specimen was peripheral blood, collected before any cancer treatment. These TCRs come from a man aged 35 to 69 with stage I squamous cell lung carcinoma. The CDR3 runs from the conserved cysteine through the conserved F or W. The D gene is left open where the match is weak. Some rows mark clone size as missing; the rest say once, few, many or name a class of expanded clone.

TRBJ1-1,.,TRBV19,.,CASSIVGGTEAFF,TGTGCCAGTAGTATAGTAGGGGGGACTGAAGCTTTCTTT
TRBJ2-1,.,TRBV30,.,CAWSRGGDEQFF,TGTGCCTGGAGTCGAGGAGGGGACGAGCAGTTCTTC
TRBJ1-5,.,TRBV19,.,CASSIPGVSNQPQHF,TGTGCCAGTAGTATTCCGGGGGTCAGCAATCAGCCCCAGCATTTT
TRBJ1-2,.,TRBV10-3,.,CAISDSLGTYNYGYTF,TGTGCCATCAGTGACTCTTTAGGAACTTATAACTATGGCTACACCTTC
TRBJ2-2,TRBD1,TRBV7-6,.,CASSQTGAAGELFF,TGTGCCAGCAGCCAGACAGGGGCGGCCGGGGAGCTGTTTTTT
TRBJ2-3,.,TRBV27,.,CASSWTGSTDTQYF,TGTGCCAGCAGTTGGACGGGAAGCACAGATACGCAGTATTTT
TRBJ1-5,.,TRBV4-2,medium-sized,CASSPMDGSGQPQHF,TGTGCCAGCAGCCCTATGGACGGGTCCGGTCAGCCCCAGCATTTT
TRBJ2-5,.,TRBV7-8,.,CASSLATSLETQYF,TGTGCCAGCAGCTTAGCAACTAGCCTAGAGACCCAGTACTTC
TRBJ1-4,.,TRBV4-1,.,CASSQPQKGGLREKLFF,TGCGCCAGCAGCCAACCTCAAAAAGGGGGATTGAGGGAAAAACTGTTTTTT
TRBJ2-5,.,TRBV10-3,.,CAISESLRGKYF,TGTGCCATCAGTGAGTCCCTGAGGGGGAAGTACTTC
TRBJ2-6,.,TRBV18,once,CASSPPLGRSSGANVLTF,TGTGCCAGCTCACCCCCCTTGGGGCGGAGCTCTGGGGCCAACGTCCTGACTTTC
TRBJ2-7,TRBD2,TRBV18,.,CASSPGSGGFYEQYF,TGTGCCAGCTCACCAGGAAGCGGGGGGTTCTACGAGCAGTACTTC
TRBJ2-3,TRBD2,TRBV6-1,.,CASSDLAGGQIDTQYF,TGTGCCAGCAGTGATCTAGCGGGGGGCCAGATAGATACGCAGTATTTT
TRBJ1-4,.,TRBV9,.,CASSVGGRPNEKLFF,TGTGCCAGCAGCGTCGGGGGGCGACCTAATGAAAAACTGTTTTTT
TRBJ2-3,.,TRBV10-3,.,CAISEEGQHTDTQYF,TGTGCCATCAGTGAAGAGGGGCAGCACACAGATACGCAGTATTTT
TRBJ2-7,.,TRBV30,.,CAWGLDEQYF,TGTGCCTGGGGATTGGACGAGCAGTACTTC
TRBJ2-7,.,TRBV19,.,CASSTSTFSEQYF,TGTGCCAGTAGTACTTCTACTTTTTCCGAGCAGTACTTC
TRBJ2-3,.,TRBV7-9,.,CASGTDTQYF,TGTGCCAGCGGCACAGATACGCAGTATTTT
TRBJ1-3,TRBD1,TRBV7-2,.,CASSSGQGHQSGNTIYF,TGTGCCAGCAGCTCGGGACAGGGACATCAATCTGGAAACACCATATATTTT
TRBJ1-1,.,TRBV29-1,.,CSVVVVARGGEAFF,TGCAGCGTTGTCGTTGTAGCCAGGGGTGGTGAAGCTTTCTTT
TRBJ2-7,TRBD1,TRBV5-1,.,CASSFRAGTGPYEQYF,TGCGCCAGCAGCTTTCGGGCCGGGACAGGACCCTACGAGCAGTACTTC
TRBJ1-1,.,TRBV23-1,.,CASSQMVLGTEAFF,TGCGCCAGCAGTCAAATGGTCCTGGGGACTGAAGCTTTCTTT
TRBJ2-5,.,TRBV27,.,CASSFTRVGETQYF,TGTGCCAGCAGTTTTACCAGGGTTGGGGAGACCCAGTACTTC
TRBJ1-4,.,TRBV4-3,.,CASSQDRGPNEKLFF,TGCGCCAGCAGCCAAGATCGTGGGCCGAATGAAAAACTGTTTTTT
TRBJ1-5,.,TRBV28,.,CASSFEGGEYSNQPQHF,TGTGCCAGCAGTTTTGAAGGGGGGGAATATAGCAATCAGCCCCAGCATTTT
TRBJ2-2,.,TRBV9,.,CASSVEGTVTGELFF,TGTGCCAGCAGCGTAGAGGGCACAGTAACCGGGGAGCTGTTTTTT
TRBJ1-2,.,TRBV2,once,CASSEGRSYGYTF,TGTGCCAGCAGTGAGGGAAGATCCTATGGCTACACCTTC
TRBJ2-7,TRBD1,TRBV11-2,.,CASSLDGTVPYEQYF,TGTGCCAGCAGCTTAGATGGGACAGTACCGTACGAGCAGTACTTC
TRBJ1-1,.,TRBV4-1,.,CASSQDPGGDTEAFF,TGCGCCAGCAGCCAAGATCCCGGGGGAGACACTGAAGCTTTCTTT
TRBJ1-1,.,TRBV11-2,.,CASSLRVSGGNTEAFF,TGTGCCAGCAGCCTCCGTGTGTCCGGGGGCAACACTGAAGCTTTCTTT
TRBJ1-2,.,TRBV2,.,CASSLRRYHGYTF,TGTGCCAGCAGCCTTAGGAGATACCATGGCTACACCTTC
TRBJ2-1,TRBD2,TRBV18,.,CASSPTSGGASPFF,TGTGCCAGCTCACCAACTAGCGGGGGGGCCAGTCCGTTCTTC
TRBJ2-1,TRBD1,TRBV7-9,.,CASSLGQEEQFF,TGTGCCAGCAGCTTGGGACAGGAAGAGCAGTTCTTC
TRBJ2-4,.,TRBV19,.,CASSSGWQNIQYF,TGTGCCAGTAGTAGCGGGTGGCAAAACATTCAGTACTTC
TRBJ2-2,.,TRBV7-8,.,CASNPSSEGTGELFF,TGTGCCAGCAACCCCAGTTCGGAGGGCACCGGGGAGCTGTTTTTT
TRBJ2-7,.,TRBV19,.,CASSSGYYEQYF,TGTGCCAGTAGCTCGGGTTACTACGAGCAGTACTTC
TRBJ1-1,.,TRBV6-6,.,CASSYPGGQAFF,TGTGCCAGCAGTTACCCTGGAGGGCAAGCTTTCTTT
TRBJ2-3,.,TRBV19,.,CASRETPSSTDTQYF,TGTGCCAGTAGGGAGACACCGTCTAGCACAGATACGCAGTATTTT
TRBJ2-2,.,TRBV27,few,CASSLAGELFF,TGTGCCAGCAGTTTAGCCGGGGAGCTGTTTTTT
TRBJ1-5,.,TRBV7-6,.,CASSLFLPANQPQHF,TGTGCCAGCAGCTTGTTCCTGCCTGCCAATCAGCCCCAGCATTTT
TRBJ2-6,.,TRBV5-1,.,CASSLGPGANVLTF,TGCGCCAGCAGCTTGGGACCGGGAGCCAACGTCCTGACTTTC
TRBJ1-2,TRBD1,TRBV29-1,.,CGVVSDRGRGYTF,TGCGGCGTTGTTTCTGACAGGGGACGTGGCTACACCTTC
TRBJ1-2,TRBD1,TRBV27,.,CASSLSGTGSTYGYTF,TGTGCCAGCAGTTTATCCGGGACAGGGTCGACCTATGGCTACACCTTC
TRBJ1-5,.,TRBV21-1,.,CASSKGADKAERGNQPQHF,TGTGCCAGCAGCAAAGGAGCTGACAAGGCGGAGAGGGGCAATCAGCCCCAGCATTTT
TRBJ1-2,.,TRBV5-1,.,CASSLGPAIGYTF,TGCGCCAGCAGCTTGGGCCCCGCGATTGGCTACACCTTC
TRBJ1-1,.,TRBV11-2,.,CAGGGAEAFF,TGTGCCGGTGGGGGGGCTGAAGCTTTCTTT
TRBJ2-3,TRBD2,TRBV29-1,.,CSVEGGREDTQYF,TGCAGCGTTGAGGGGGGGAGGGAAGATACGCAGTATTTT
TRBJ1-4,.,TRBV30,.,CAWTTGQLNEKLFF,TGTGCCTGGACGACAGGACAGTTAAATGAAAAACTGTTTTTT
TRBJ2-7,.,TRBV6-1,.,CASSEVTGLEQYF,TGTGCCAGCAGTGAAGTGACAGGTCTTGAGCAGTACTTC
TRBJ2-7,.,TRBV15,.,CATSRAEDTYEQYF,TGTGCCACCAGCAGAGCGGAGGACACTTACGAGCAGTACTTC
TRBJ2-1,TRBD2,TRBV29-1,.,CSVEEGTSVGNEQFF,TGCAGCGTTGAAGAGGGGACTAGCGTGGGAAATGAGCAGTTCTTC
TRBJ1-4,.,TRBV7-2,.,CASSLAPGEKLFF,TGTGCCAGCAGCTTAGCGCCAGGGGAAAAACTGTTTTTT
TRBJ1-5,.,TRBV19,.,CASSKDRGWHF,TGTGCCAGTAGTAAAGACCGGGGGTGGCATTTT
TRBJ2-1,.,TRBV2,.,CASWGGGEYNEQFF,TGTGCCAGCTGGGGAGGGGGAGAGTACAATGAGCAGTTCTTC
TRBJ1-5,.,TRBV6-1,.,CASRRDTGSNQPQHF,TGTGCCAGCAGGAGAGATACAGGTAGCAATCAGCCCCAGCATTTT
TRBJ2-1,.,TRBV19,.,CASSPGQGTNYNEQFF,TGTGCCAGTAGCCCTGGGCAGGGGACGAACTACAATGAGCAGTTCTTC
TRBJ1-2,.,TRBV18,.,CASSIGEDYGYTF,TGTGCCAGCTCCATTGGGGAGGACTATGGCTACACCTTC
TRBJ2-2,.,TRBV7-6,.,CASSVRGVGVANTGELFF,TGTGCCAGCAGCGTTCGAGGAGTGGGGGTGGCGAACACCGGGGAGCTGTTTTTT
TRBJ1-1,.,TRBV25-1,.,CASSESRGHTEAFF,TGTGCCAGCAGTGAATCGAGGGGTCACACTGAAGCTTTCTTT